Presented here are 21 T cell receptor beta chains from one specimen sequenced in a study of T cell changes during pregnancy in multiple sclerosis. Some clones are missing from TCRdb's copy, which holds only in-frame ones; the method was immunoSEQ multiplex PCR. The sample carries roughly 89,000 clones, over 85% recorded once. The sequencing used peripheral blood, collected after pregnancy. The receptors originated from a female donor in good health, enrolled as a control in a pregnancy study.

The V gene is TRBV11-3, the J gene TRBJ2-7, with D possibly being TRBD1 (5 bases). This CDR3 region has 15 residues. Germline-derived CDR1 and CDR2 are SGHNT and YENEEA. With 0 bases removed from V and 0 bases from J, the gap between germline ends came to 9 bases. CDR3 sequence (DNA): TGTGCCAGCAGCTTAGACAGGGTTGACTCCTACGAGCAGTACTTC. Its protein product is CASSLDRVDSYEQYF.

The CDR3 region is CASTGGVAFSYEQYF. In DNA form, the CDR3 reads TGCGCCAGCACCGGGGGGGTCGCCTTCTCCTACGAGCAGTACTTC. J is TRBJ2-7 and V is TRBV10-2, with 8 bases identical to TRBD2. The germline V gene encodes CDR1 WSHSY and CDR2 SAAADI. With 7 bases clipped from V and 0 bases from J, the junction kept 8 bases outside the gene matches. The CDR3 extends over 15 amino acids.

The chain has TRBV27 and TRBJ2-7; tentative D call: TRBD2 (5 bases). The CDR3 runs to 13 residues. The V end was cut by 2 bases, the J end by 3 bases, with 8 bases between. CDR1 is MNHEY and CDR2 is SMNVEV in the germline V gene (reference sequence). The CDR3 nucleotides read TGTGCCAGCAGTTTAATCGAGGGCTACGAGCAGTACTTC. Protein: CASSLIEGYEQYF.

The chain joins TRBV6-5 to TRBJ2-5, with D perhaps matching TRBD1 (6 bases). Per the germline V gene, CDR1 is MNHEY and CDR2 is SVGAGI. There are 14 residues in the CDR3. The germline V and J ends were trimmed by 5 bases and 7 bases, with 17 bases remaining between them. The CDR3 coding sequence is TGTGCCAGCAGTACTGTACAGGGCTTTGGGACCCAGTACTTC. This sequence encodes CASSTVQGFGTQYF.

CDR3 in amino acids: CASSVAGTSGRVAEQFF. DNA for the CDR3: TGTGCCAGCAGTGTAGCCGGGACTAGCGGGAGGGTTGCTGAGCAGTTCTTC. The chain is built from TRBV2 and TRBJ2-1, with 16 bases lining up with TRBD2. Germline values: CDR1 SNHLY, CDR2 FYNNEI. The CDR3 loop spans 17 amino acids. Trimming cost V 4 bases and J 9 bases; bases outside gene matches: 9.

The chain is built from TRBV18 and TRBJ2-3; D perhaps matches TRBD2 (6 bases). Trimming shortened V by 3 bases and J by 4 bases, and 11 bases separated the two germline ends. This CDR3 has 14 amino acids. Per the germline V gene, CDR1 is KGHSH and CDR2 is LQKENI. CDR3 DNA sequence: TGTGCCAGCTCACCGACTAGTTTGCCAGATACGCAGTATTTT. Its translation is CASSPTSLPDTQYF.

This rearrangement joins TRBV13 to TRBJ1-1; D remains unclear. Trimming pared 4 bases from V and 5 bases from J, leaving 11 bases between. CDR1 and CDR2 (germline): PRHDT, FYEKMQ (reference sequence). The CDR3 spans 13 residues. The chain's CDR3 is CASSSGAGTEAFF. The CDR3 DNA is TGTGCCAGCAGCTCGGGTGCGGGGACTGAAGCTTTCTTT.

The rearrangement joins TRBV9 to TRBJ2-4, with TRBD1 identical over 8 bases. With V trimmed by 3 bases and J by 8 bases, 7 bases remained unmatched. CDR1 is SGDLS and CDR2 is YYNGEE in the germline V gene. The CDR3 is 14 residues long. The CDR3: CASSAGQAGDIQYF. The DNA of the CDR3 is TGTGCCAGCAGCGCGGGACAGGCTGGGGACATTCAGTACTTC. Full variable domain (missing parts from reference TRBV9 and TRBJ2-4): DSGVTQTPKHLITATGQRVTLRCSPRSGDLSVYWYQQSLDQGLQFLIQYYNGEERAKGNILERFSAQQFPDLHSELNLSSLELGDSALYFCASSAGQAGDIQYFGAGTRLSVL.

The rearrangement links TRBV11-2 to TRBJ2-3, with 7 nucleotides matching TRBD2. Trimming cost V 3 bases and J 1 base; bases outside gene matches: 1. Per the germline V gene, CDR1 is SGHAT and CDR2 is FQNNGV. CDR3 length: 14 residues. The CDR3 DNA is TGTGCCAGCAGCTTTACTAGCGGCACAGATACGCAGTATTTT. This sequence encodes CASSFTSGTDTQYF.

The chain links TRBV7-6 to TRBJ1-3; 11 bases align to TRBD1. The CDR3 spans 15 residues. V gave up 5 bases and J gave up 3 bases; unmatched junction bases: 3. Germline V gene data show CDR1 as SGHVS and CDR2 as FNYEAQ. This chain's CDR3 is CASSLGTGGGNTIYF. The CDR3 DNA is TGTGCCAGCAGCCTTGGGACAGGGGGTGGAAACACCATATATTTT.

This clone was found once. The V gene is TRBV5-1, the J gene TRBJ1-5; D is perhaps TRBD1 (5 bases). The CDR3 covers 18 residues. V gave up 1 base and J gave up 1 base, with 18 bases separating them. CDR1 and CDR2 from the germline V gene are SGHRS and YFSETQ. This chain's CDR3 is CASSLLPAGGGSNQPQHF. The CDR3 nucleotides read TGCGCCAGCAGCTTGCTTCCGGCGGGCGGGGGGAGCAATCAGCCCCAGCATTTT.

The chain joins TRBV6-1 to TRBJ1-5, with no clear D. The germline CDR1 and CDR2 sequences are MNHNS and SASEGT. The CDR3 is made up of 17 amino acids. V lost 1 base, J lost 0 bases, and 13 bases lay in between. In nucleotides, the CDR3 is TGTGCCAGCAGTGAAGGGGTAGGAGCATATAGCAATCAGCCCCAGCATTTT. Translated, it gives CASSEGVGAYSNQPQHF.

The rearrangement links TRBV7-2 to TRBJ2-2; tentative D call: TRBD2 (6 bases). Germline V CDR1 and CDR2: SGHTA, FQGNSA. V dropped 5 bases and J dropped 1 base, with 14 bases sitting between them. The CDR3 has 16 amino acids. CDR3 amino acids: CASSDRTGGNTGELFF. CDR3 sequence (DNA): TGTGCCAGCAGCGATCGGACCGGGGGGAACACCGGGGAGCTGTTTTTT.

The chain carries TRBV5-4 and TRBJ2-3, with 10 bases identical to TRBD2. CDR3 length: 15 amino acids. V was clipped by 5 bases and J by 0 bases; unmatched bases: 3. The germline V gene has CDR1 SGHNT and CDR2 YYREEE (reference sequence). The CDR3 DNA is TGTGCCAGCAGACTGACTAGCGGGAGCACAGATACGCAGTATTTT. This encodes CASRLTSGSTDTQYF.

The chain combines TRBV19 with TRBJ1-1, with 11 bases fitting TRBD1. J lost 11 bases, V lost 4 bases, and 6 bases had no gene match. Germline CDR1 reads LNHDA; CDR2 reads SQIVND (reference sequence). The CDR3 covers 13 residues. CDR3 sequence: CASSRDRGGTAFF. CDR3 nucleotide sequence: TGTGCCAGTAGTAGGGACAGGGGGGGTACCGCTTTCTTT. The full variable domain, its missing parts supplied by reference TRBV19 and TRBJ1-1, is DGGITQSPKYLFRKEGQNVTLSCEQNLNHDAMYWYRQDPGQGLRLIYYSQIVNDFQKGDIAEGYSVSREKKESFPLTVTSAQKNPTAFYLCASSRDRGGTAFFGQGTRLTVV.

This sequence joins TRBV10-3 and TRBJ2-1; a possible D gene is TRBD2 (6 bases). V was clipped by 0 bases and J by 0 bases, with 12 bases between them. CDR1 and CDR2 from the germline V gene are ENHRY and SYGVKD. The CDR3 is made up of 17 amino acids. In DNA form, the CDR3 reads TGTGCCATCAGTGAGTCCGGGAGTGGGAGCTCCTACAATGAGCAGTTCTTC. Translation gives CAISESGSGSSYNEQFF.

The chain combines TRBV28 with TRBJ2-1; D is perhaps TRBD1 (5 bases). Trimming left V 3 bases short and J 10 bases short, with 22 bases between. The CDR3 has 16 residues. The germline CDR1 and CDR2 sequences are MDHEN and SYDVKM. In nucleotides, the CDR3 is TGTGCCAGCAGTTTTATCGGCCAGGGTGGTATTGGAGAGCAGTTCTTC. As protein: CASSFIGQGGIGEQFF.

The J gene is TRBJ2-1, the V gene TRBV27; TRBD2 matches 9 bases. The germline V gene has CDR1 MNHEY and CDR2 SMNVEV (reference sequence). The junction had 5 bases not matched to a gene; V was cut back by 4 bases and J by 4 bases. The CDR3 totals 15 residues. DNA for the CDR3: TGTGCCAGCAGTTCTTGGGCGGGAGGGTACAATGAGCAGTTCTTC. Its protein is CASSSWAGGYNEQFF.

This chain uses TRBV7-2 with TRBJ1-1; D unresolved. Trimming shortened V by 1 base and J by 0 bases, and 12 bases separated the two germline ends. CDR3 length equals 16 residues. Germline CDR1 SGHTA, CDR2 FQGNSA. The CDR3 protein is CASSLGLRYMNTEAFF. The DNA for the CDR3 is TGTGCCAGCAGCTTAGGCCTCAGATACATGAACACTGAAGCTTTCTTT. The variable domain in full, with the rest retrieved from reference TRBV7-2 and TRBJ1-1, is GAGVSQSPSNKVTEKGKDVELRCDPISGHTALYWYRQSLGQGLEFLIYFQGNSAPDKSGLPSDRFSAERTGGSVSTLTIQRTQQEDSAVYLCASSLGLRYMNTEAFFGQGTRLTVV.

This rearrangement joins TRBV28 to TRBJ2-7, with a tentative D call TRBD2 (6 bases). The germline gives CDR1 MDHEN, CDR2 SYDVKM. V dropped 3 bases and J dropped 3 bases, with 18 bases sitting between them. The CDR3 spans 16 residues. CDR3 bases: TGTGCCAGCAGTTTTCTTATAGGAGGGCCCGACTACGAGCAGTACTTC. Encoded protein: CASSFLIGGPDYEQYF. Full variable domain (missing parts from reference TRBV28 and TRBJ2-7): DVKVTQSSRYLVKRTGEKVFLECVQDMDHENMFWYRQDPGLGLRLIYFSYDVKMKEKGDIPEGYSVSREKKERFSLILESASTNQTSMYLCASSFLIGGPDYEQYFGPGTRLTVT.

The V gene is TRBV5-1, the J gene TRBJ2-7; D might be TRBD2 (5 bases). Germline lookup yields CDR1 SGHRS and CDR2 YFSETQ. V gave up 0 bases and J gave up 0 bases, with 10 bases separating them. The CDR3 is 15 amino acids. This chain's CDR3 is CASSLDGGGSYEQYF. In nucleotides, the CDR3 is TGCGCCAGCAGCTTGGATGGCGGAGGCTCCTACGAGCAGTACTTC.